This T cell receptor (beta chain) was captured by sequencing in a study of blood T cell repertoires in COVID-19. Study-level information: PBMCs, B-cell-depleted T cells, or T cells provided the cDNA or gDNA that made up the material.

The assay was immunoSEQ multiplex PCR, and TCRdb's table has in-frame clones only and misses some. The data contain more than 90,000 clones, approximately 84% of them singletons. Sequenced input: peripheral blood. The TCR originated in a middle-aged man with acute or convalescent COVID-19.

CDR3 sequence (DNA): TGTGCCAGCAGCACGGGACTAGCGGGGAGCACAGATACGCAGTATTTT. It encodes CASSTGLAGSTDTQYF. The V and J genes are TRBV9 and TRBJ2-3; 13 positions match TRBD2. This CDR3 has 16 residues. Per germline, CDR1 SGDLS and CDR2 YYNGEE. Unmatched junction bases numbered 2, after V lost 4 bases and J lost 0 bases.